Each of the 9 T cell receptor beta chains below was sequenced from the same sample in a study of blood T cell repertoires in COVID-19. Measured with immunoSEQ multiplex PCR; TCRdb has only the in-frame clones, and not every one. The profile covers 300,000 to 350,000 clones, with around 90% appearing a single time and about 2% taken by the ten largest. The sample taken for sequencing was peripheral blood. These receptor sequences come from a man aged 18 to 30 with active or convalescent COVID-19.

J is TRBJ2-5 and V is TRBV4-1; 11 bases are shared with TRBD2. The V gene's germline CDR1 is MGHRA and CDR2 YSYEKL. This CDR3 spans 17 amino acids. V was clipped by 1 base and J by 4 bases; unmatched bases: 8. CDR3 nucleotide sequence: TGCGCCAGCAGCCAAGGTGGGACTAGCGGAGTGGGAGAGACCCAGTACTTC. This codes for CASSQGGTSGVGETQYF.

CDR3 sequence (DNA): TGTGCCAGTACCTTACGAGTGAACACTGAAGCTTTCTTT. Translated, it gives CASTLRVNTEAFF. The rearrangement links TRBV3-1 (or the pseudogene TRBV3-2) to TRBJ1-1; unclear D gene. CDR3 size: 13 residues. Between the trimmed V and J ends, which lost 9 bases and 0 bases, there was a span of 11 bases. CDR1 is LGHDT and CDR2 is YNNKEL in the germline V gene (reference sequence).

The CDR3 loop reads CASSHRFASGYTF. CDR3 DNA: TGTGCCAGCAGCCACAGATTCGCGTCTGGCTACACCTTC. The chain links TRBV11-2 to TRBJ1-2; no clear D gene. Germline loops: CDR1 SGHAT, CDR2 FQNNGV. The CDR3 contains 13 residues. Trimming cost V 5 bases and J 7 bases, with 14 bases left between them.

The chain couples TRBV4-1 to TRBJ1-2; D is undetermined. The CDR3 length is 19 residues. Trimming took off 2 bases at V and 4 bases at J, with 26 bases between the two ends. CDR1 and CDR2 from the germline V gene are MGHRA and YSYEKL. In DNA form, the CDR3 reads TGCGCCAGCAGCCAACCCCCTGTGTCCCCCCGAGCAACCCTCTATGGCTACACCTTC. Protein: CASSQPPVSPRATLYGYTF.

The genes are TRBV10-3 and TRBJ2-7; 7 positions agree with TRBD2. The germline gives CDR1 ENHRY, CDR2 SYGVKD. The CDR3 extends over 16 amino acids. The trim removed 4 bases at V and 0 bases at J, leaving 9 bases unmatched. The CDR3 reads CAISGVFAGDSYEQYF. The DNA of the CDR3 is TGTGCCATCAGTGGGGTTTTTGCGGGGGACTCCTACGAGCAGTACTTC.

The rearrangement joins TRBV19 to TRBJ2-3; D may be TRBD2 (5 bases). V lost 8 bases, J lost 5 bases, and 20 bases lay in between. The CDR3 covers 15 residues. CDR1 is LNHDA and CDR2 is SQIVND in the germline V gene (reference sequence). The CDR3 sequence is CASSRIGKSLDTQYF. For the CDR3, the DNA is TGTGCCAGTTCCCGGATCGGGAAGTCGTTAGATACGCAGTATTTT.

The V gene is TRBV6-2 or TRBV6-3, the J gene TRBJ1-2; tentative D call: TRBD1 (6 bases). The V end lost 5 bases, the J end lost 1 base, and 8 bases lay between the germline ends. The germline V gene encodes CDR1 MNHEY and CDR2 SVGEGT. The CDR3 runs to 13 residues. As DNA, the CDR3 is TGTGCCAGCAGTCCGGACAGTAACTATGGCTACACCTTC. Encoded protein: CASSPDSNYGYTF.

This chain uses TRBV5-4 with TRBJ1-5; TRBD1 is a possible D gene (5 bases). Per the germline V gene, CDR1 is SGHNT and CDR2 is YYREEE (reference sequence). Between the trimmed V and J ends, which lost 5 bases and 4 bases, there was a span of 19 bases. The CDR3 sequence is 16 residues long. The CDR3 nucleotides read TGTGCCAGCAGAACATTTATGGCAGGGAAAAATCAGCCCCAGCATTTT. Translating it yields CASRTFMAGKNQPQHF.

The chain is built from TRBV4-3 and TRBJ2-3, with TRBD2 identical over 8 bases. Germline V gene lookup returns CDR1 LGHNA and CDR2 YSLEER. The trim removed 3 bases at V and 4 bases at J, leaving 6 bases unmatched. The CDR3 has 15 residues. This CDR3 reads CASSQDGLAPDTQYF. CDR3 coding DNA: TGCGCCAGCAGCCAGGATGGACTAGCTCCAGATACGCAGTATTTT.